This entry concerns a single TCR beta chain. There is no known antigen for this receptor. The sample holds no much larger clone one base away, and base qualities are not on file. The donors were roughly 38 Caucasian individuals from Russia, aged roughly 6 to 100 years, who were systemically healthy. Around 10 milliliters of peripheral blood were collected from each donor into EDTA-treated Vacutainer tubes. Ficoll-Paque density-gradient centrifugation was used to isolate PBMCs, with at least 6 million per sample. Total RNA was extracted from PBMCs with Trizol reagent, with at least 5.5 micrograms obtained per sample. Naive CD45RAhigh/CD27high T cell percentages were measured by flow cytometry on a PBMC aliquot from every donor. The sample is drawn from a study of blood T cells in healthy people across ages (dated by TCRdb to 2014 to 2015). Notes on the research overall: Template switching captured roughly one uniquely barcoded TCR beta cDNA molecule per two T cells in model experiments. Using deep sequencing normalized with unique cDNA molecular identifiers, the study measured how TCR beta repertoire diversity changes with age. The donors were divided into four age groups: young (average about 16 years), middle-aged (about 40), aged (roughly 60) and long-lived (82). Donors of different ages were randomly distributed across sequencing lanes to avoid experimental bias. The study analyzed two additional independent replicas of 1 million unique cDNA reads from the same blood draw for two donors, one aged 18 to 30 and one aged 80 or older. Study-wide conclusions, independent of this receptor: Compared with the aged group, more naive CD4+ T cells, fewer expanded clones and increased TCR diversity were shown by the long-lived group, suggesting age selection. Because profiling used bulk unsorted PBMCs, naive and antigen-experienced compartments could not be compared conclusively. Total diversity estimates from one million sequenced T cells were considered lower bounds and underestimates. As age increased, observed TCR beta diversity per million T cells dropped in a roughly linear way, and a significant reduction was already evident by age 40. There was a strong correlation between observed TCR beta diversity and the percentage of naive T cells measured by flow cytometry. Because donor CMV infection status was unknown, age-related changes in expanded clonotypes were potentially confounded.

Library preparation employed 5' RACE. Data came from an Illumina HiSeq 2500. A second PCR of roughly 7 to 11 cycles was performed with a sample-barcoded 5' primer and a J-beta primer mix. A template-switch 5' adaptor carrying 12 random nucleotides introduced a unique molecular identifier onto each TCR beta cDNA molecule. Each sample yielded at least 3 million CDR3-containing paired-end reads. All of the RNA was converted into first-strand cDNA using the Mint cDNA synthesis kit, with a TRBC-specific oligonucleotide serving as the primer. Following uracil-DNA glycosylase treatment, all cDNA underwent a first 18-cycle PCR with the universal primers M1SS and BC2_uni_R. The paper's data handling went like this. For normalization, 1 million high-quality reads, each with a distinct molecular identifier, were randomly selected from each sample. Instead of being binned into consensus sequences, reads with shared molecular identifiers were discarded. MiTCR, set to a Q25 quality threshold and the strictest error-elimination algorithm, was used for CDR3 identification, clonotype clustering and error correction. A nonparametric unseen species model using Euler transformation provided a lower-bound estimate of total TCR beta diversity. Clones were called with MiXCR by TCRdb after fastp trimmed the public reads at Q25, and only in-frame beta chains were retained. Entries that share a CDR3 protein sequence are merged under the most common genes and DNA. TCRdb's processing, not the study's, gives the V and J calls here. In all, the sample holds about 1.4 million distinct CDR3 sequences, and 45% to 70% of those were seen once. The ten largest clonotypes hold about 6.3% of the sample.

V loses 1 base at its end and J loses 5 bases; junction bases beyond the gene matches: 4. The CDR3 starts with the cysteine, ends with the phenylalanine, and has 14 residues. CDR3 DNA only is kept here, 42 bases in frame from base 1. The germline V gene supplies CDR1 SQVTM and CDR2 ANQGSEA. The source of this sequence is a young man in good health. The sample consisted of blood. Rearrangement joined TRBV29-1 to TRBJ2-1, with 8 central nucleotides matching TRBD2. DNA sequence: TGCAGCGTTGAAGGTCTTAGCGGGGACAATGAGCAGTTCTTC. It specifies CSVEGLSGDNEQFF.